Only a few counts were recorded for the clone carrying this T cell receptor beta chain. The antigen is unknown. Gene names and germline refer to mouse. This entry is derived from a study of CD8+ T cells in alopecia areata. Turning to the study itself: Skin-grafted 7-10-week-old female C3H/HeJ mice received tissue from 6-12-month-old C3H/HeJ donors with spontaneous alopecia.

Overall study results and limits: Scalp sample data also include resident alphabeta T cells from normal skin. Clarity of TCR sharing across patients fell short of that in mice, possibly HLA-related. Alopecia totalis/universalis scalp especially showed more expanded CD8+ clones than normal scalp.

Reverse transcribed after extraction, RNA yielded cDNA as the sequencing template. Assay: immunoSEQ multiplex PCR; the TCRdb copy retains only in-frame clones and omits some. This sample comprises about 270,000 clones, none seen once only. Combined cutaneous lymph node cells underwent sorting by CD4, CD8alpha, NKG2D, NKG2ACE and additional markers. The TCR comes from a C3H/HeJ mouse with alopecia areata. Strain haplotype (MHC): H2-k. Sequencing input: CD4+ T cells sorted from a lymph node.

The part of the CDR3 DNA that was read is TGTGCCAGCAGGGCATCGACAGGGAACCAAGAC. Translation gives CASRASTGNQD. The full CDR3 protein reads CASRASTGNQDTQYF. The chain is built from TRBV14 and TRBJ2-5, with 7 bases fitting TRBD1. The observed sequence ends 4 residues before the CDR3 terminus, with the missing tail filled in from the germline J gene. Germline values: CDR1 SGHDT, CDR2 FRDEAV. CDR3 length: 15 residues. Trimming took 5 bases from V and 0 from J; bases not matched to a gene: 6. Combining the CDR3 with reference TRBV14 and TRBJ2-5 gives the whole variable domain EAGVTQSPRYAVLQEGQAVSFWCDPISGHDTLYWYQQPRDQGPQLLVYFRDEAVIDNSQLPSDRFSAVRPKGTNSTLKIQSAKQGDTATYLCASRASTGNQDTQYFGPGTRLLVL.